What follows are 25 T cell receptor delta chains derived from one specimen sequenced in a study of Vδ1+ human thymocytes. Study results and limitations: Thymic TRG and TRD repertoires appeared highly polyclonal.

Extracted RNA was reverse transcribed into cDNA. Multiplex PCR used pooled V-gene forward primers and a constant-region reverse primer to amplify CDR3s. TCRdb re-processed the multiplex PCR reads via CATT. The data contain about 53,000 delta-chain clones, roughly 15% of them singletons. Their antigens remain unidentified. The sequenced material came from Vdelta1+ gamma-delta thymocytes from the thymus. The subset denotes: FACS-sorted CD3+ TCRalphabeta- TCRVdelta1+ TCRVdelta2- thymocytes. All receptors derive from a girl under three years old who had congenital heart surgery.

This clone showed up just a few times. This rearrangement joins TRDV1 to TRDJ1, with D possibly being TRDD3 (6 bases). Germline assignment: CDR1 TSWWSYY and CDR2 QGS. V dropped 2 bases and J dropped 3 bases, with 25 bases sitting between them. The CDR3 consists of 19 residues. The CDR3 here is CALGEATPWGPYPPDKLIF. The CDR3 DNA reads TGTGCTCTTGGGGAAGCAACCCCGTGGGGGCCGTACCCCCCCGATAAACTCATCTTT.

The J gene is TRDJ1, the V gene TRDV1, with D maybe TRDD3 (5 bases). CDR1 is TSWWSYY and CDR2 is QGS in the germline V gene. The germline V and J ends were trimmed by 2 bases and 3 bases, with 13 bases remaining between them. The CDR3 is 15 residues long. The DNA of the CDR3 is TGTGCTCTTGGGGAATGGGGCACCCCGGCCGATAAACTCATCTTT. It is translated as CALGEWGTPADKLIF.

For this clone: The sample contains more than one DNA sequence encoding this CDR3. The V call is TRAV29/DV5, the J call TRDJ1; weak D call: TRDD3 (6 bases). The germline V gene has CDR1 NSMFDY and CDR2 ISSIKDK. V shed 2 bases and J shed 2 bases, with 28 bases lying between them. CDR3 length equals 19 residues. CDR3 in amino acids: CAASDAFDSYWVRTDKLIF. For the CDR3, the DNA is TGTGCAGCAAGTGACGCCTTCGATTCGTACTGGGTGAGGACCGATAAACTCATCTTT.

On this clone: Other DNA sequences in this specimen translate into the identical CDR3. The rearrangement links TRDV1 to TRDJ1; D is possibly TRDD3 (6 bases). V was trimmed by 6 bases and J by 0 bases, leaving 23 bases between them. The V gene's germline CDR1 is TSWWSYY and CDR2 QGS. The CDR3 loop spans 18 amino acids. CDR3 DNA sequence: TGTGCTCTTGGAGGAAACGGGGGACCCGAACCACACACCGATAAACTCATCTTT. It codes for CALGGNGGPEPHTDKLIF.

The V call is TRDV1, the J call TRDJ1; TRDD3 is a possible D gene (6 bases). Germline-derived CDR1 and CDR2 are TSWWSYY and QGS. The V end lost 1 base, the J end lost 6 bases, and 27 bases lay between the germline ends. This CDR3 is 19 amino acids long. The CDR3 sequence: CALGEHPTAAIRSRYKLIF. The CDR3 DNA is TGTGCTCTTGGGGAACACCCTACCGCGGCGATACGGAGCCGCTATAAACTCATCTTT.

The rearrangement uses TRDV1 and TRDJ1, with D maybe TRDD3 (6 bases). The CDR3 loop spans 16 amino acids. Trimming removed 1 base from V and 4 bases from J, with 16 bases in between. Germline lookup yields CDR1 TSWWSYY and CDR2 QGS. The CDR3 coding sequence is TGTGCTCTTGGGGAACCCGACCGGTACTGGGTCGATAAACTCATCTTT. As protein: CALGEPDRYWVDKLIF.

This clone was recorded a few times. The chain has TRDV1 and TRDJ1, with a weak D call TRDD3 (6 bases). CDR1 is TSWWSYY and CDR2 is QGS in the germline V gene. Trimming left V 5 bases short and J 0 bases short, with 16 bases between. The CDR3 runs to 16 residues. CDR3 loop: CALGPGDSAYTDKLIF. The CDR3 DNA reads as TGTGCTCTTGGGCCAGGGGATTCGGCGTACACCGATAAACTCATCTTT.

In its sample, this clone was seen once. The chain combines TRDV1 with TRDJ1; 7 nucleotides agree with TRDD3. CDR3 length equals 17 residues. The V gene end was trimmed by 4 bases and the J gene end by 1 base; junction bases not matched to a gene: 12. The germline CDR1 and CDR2 sequences are TSWWSYY and QGS. The CDR3 sequence: CALGGLGLGVPTDKLIF. CDR3 DNA: TGTGCTCTTGGGGGACTAGGGCTGGGGGTTCCCACCGATAAACTCATCTTT.

This sequence joins TRDV1 and TRDJ1, with 12 bases lining up with TRDD3. Germline-derived CDR1 and CDR2 are TSWWSYY and QGS. The CDR3 runs 22 residues. Trimming cost V 1 base and J 0 bases; bases outside gene matches: 18. Written as DNA, the CDR3 is TGTGCTCTTGGGGAACCCCCCCCTTCCTACGACCCTGGGGGATACGACACCGATAAACTCATCTTT. This codes for CALGEPPPSYDPGGYDTDKLIF.

This clone was counted a few times. This chain connects TRDV1 to TRDJ1; possible D gene TRDD2, 5 bases. Germline assignment: CDR1 TSWWSYY and CDR2 QGS. V was trimmed by 4 bases and J by 0 bases, leaving 18 bases between them. The CDR3 runs to 17 residues. The CDR3 bases are TGTGCTCTTGGGGTACCCGCTTCCCCTTTCGACACCGATAAACTCATCTTT. Its protein is CALGVPASPFDTDKLIF.

At least ten counts were recorded for this clone. V and J are TRDV2 and TRDJ1; 10 bases line up with TRDD3. Trimming at V came to 3 bases and at J to 6 bases, leaving 24 bases not matched to a gene. This CDR3 has 20 amino acids. From germline, CDR1 is GEAIGNYY and CDR2 EKD. The CDR3 loop is CACDGVEFTRVGGYLHKLIF. CDR3 nucleotides: TGTGCCTGTGACGGAGTGGAGTTCACTAGGGTTGGGGGATACTTGCATAAACTCATCTTT.

The rearrangement joins TRDV1 to TRDJ1; 7 positions agree with TRDD3. V trimming: 0 bases; J trimming: 0 bases; junction bases outside the gene matches: 16. CDR3 length equals 20 residues. Germline V gene lookup returns CDR1 TSWWSYY and CDR2 QGS. CDR3 protein: CALGELAPNWGYPNTDKLIF. The CDR3 bases are TGTGCTCTTGGGGAACTAGCCCCGAACTGGGGATATCCAAACACCGATAAACTCATCTTT.

The chain couples TRDV1 to TRDJ1; a weak D match, TRDD3 (6 bases). Germline-derived CDR1 and CDR2 are TSWWSYY and QGS. The V end was cut by 2 bases, the J end by 0 bases, with 28 bases between. The CDR3 runs to 21 residues. In nucleotides, the CDR3 is TGTGCTCTTGGGGAAGGTGCCTCGTACTGGGACCCACCGGAGTACACCGATAAACTCATCTTT. Residues: CALGEGASYWDPPEYTDKLIF.

This clone was recorded a few times. This chain links TRDV1 with TRDJ1; D ambiguous. Trimming left V 0 bases short and J 0 bases short, with 14 bases between. The germline CDR1 and CDR2 sequences are TSWWSYY and QGS. The CDR3 has 17 amino acids. CDR3 nucleotides: TGTGCTCTTGGGGAACTACTGTGCGCGAACCACACCGATAAACTCATCTTT. Its protein is CALGELLCANHTDKLIF.

This clone was counted only a few times. The rearrangement joins TRDV1 to TRDJ1, with 9 positions matching TRDD3. The ends lost 4 bases at V and 4 bases at J; junction bases unmatched: 13. Germline V gene sequence: CDR1 TSWWSYY, CDR2 QGS. The CDR3 length is 17 residues. The CDR3 loop is CALGGLRLGGGYDKLIF. CDR3 nucleotides: TGTGCTCTTGGGGGACTACGCCTAGGTGGGGGATACGATAAACTCATCTTT.

The V gene is TRDV1, the J gene TRDJ1; maybe TRDD3 (6 bases). This CDR3 has 16 amino acids. Germline CDR1 TSWWSYY, CDR2 QGS. V lost 0 bases to trimming and J lost 6 bases, with 17 bases between them. The CDR3 sequence: CALGELLPPGANKLIF. Written as DNA, the CDR3 is TGTGCTCTTGGGGAACTATTACCCCCTGGGGCAAATAAACTCATCTTT.

The V gene is TRDV1, the J gene TRDJ1; 9 bases agree with TRDD3. In germline, CDR1 is TSWWSYY, CDR2 QGS. Trimming cost V 4 bases and J 9 bases; bases outside gene matches: 30. The CDR3 is made up of 21 amino acids. The CDR3 coding sequence is TGTGCTCTTGGGGTCCCTCCCTCCTTTCCCAATTTCTTCTTACTGGGGGACCAACTCATCTTT. The encoded protein is CALGVPPSFPNFFLLGDQLIF.

The rearrangement uses TRDV1 and TRDJ1; D may be TRDD3 (5 bases). The germline V and J ends were trimmed by 4 bases and 3 bases, with 27 bases remaining between them. This CDR3 is 19 amino acids long. The germline gives CDR1 TSWWSYY, CDR2 QGS. The DNA of the CDR3 is TGTGCTCTTGGGGCTACTCCCCCGGGGAGAGGGTACTGTTCCGATAAACTCATCTTT. Translated: CALGATPPGRGYCSDKLIF.

The chain uses TRDV1 and TRDJ1, with TRDD3 identical over 11 bases. Unmatched junction bases numbered 15, after V lost 3 bases and J lost 0 bases. The CDR3 covers 20 residues. Germline lookup yields CDR1 TSWWSYY and CDR2 QGS. CDR3 region: CALGDSCDWGIGYYTDKLIF. CDR3 sequence (DNA): TGTGCTCTTGGGGATTCCTGTGACTGGGGGATAGGCTACTACACCGATAAACTCATCTTT.

The V and J genes are TRDV3 and TRDJ1; 9 bases line up with TRDD2. After removal of 5 bases from V and 0 bases from J, the junction contained 10 bases not matched to a gene. The CDR3 totals 15 residues. Germline CDR1 TVYSNPD, CDR2 GDNSRS (reference sequence). The CDR3 region is CAPAFLPMYTDKLIF. The DNA for the CDR3 is TGTGCCCCGGCCTTCCTACCAATGTACACCGATAAACTCATCTTT.

This clone was counted only a few times. The V call is TRDV1, the J call TRDJ1, with 10 bases aligning to TRDD3. V lost 0 bases, J lost 1 base, and 5 bases stayed unmatched. The germline gives CDR1 TSWWSYY, CDR2 QGS. The CDR3 is 17 amino acids. CDR3 coding DNA: TGTGCTCTTGGGGAACTTGATATGGGGGATACCACCGATAAACTCATCTTT. Protein: CALGELDMGDTTDKLIF.

This clone was seen only a few times. This sequence may be a read error, since a much larger clone differs from it by one base. The same CDR3 is also encoded by other DNA sequences in this sample. V usage is TRDV2 and J usage is TRDJ2; D not certain. This CDR3 spans 15 amino acids. The V gene's germline CDR1 is GEAIGNYY and CDR2 EKD. CDR3 DNA sequence: TGTGCCTGTTCGGGTACACCGGCTTTGACAGCACAACTTTTCTTT. It specifies CACSGTPALTAQLFF.

The chain links TRDV1 to TRDJ1; 7 bases align to TRDD2. This CDR3 is 20 amino acids long. Per germline, CDR1 TSWWSYY and CDR2 QGS. The V and J ends lost 5 bases and 1 base, in that order; junction bases with no gene match: 22. CDR3 loop: CALGKRPSSFPGGPTDKLIF. CDR3 coding DNA: TGTGCTCTTGGGAAACGGCCTTCCTCATTTCCCGGGGGCCCCACCGATAAACTCATCTTT.

The chain recombines TRDV1 with TRDJ1; 8 bases agree with TRDD2. Per the germline V gene, CDR1 is TSWWSYY and CDR2 is QGS. The CDR3 sequence is 21 residues long. The J segment lost 0 bases and the V segment lost 3 bases, leaving 21 bases of the junction unmatched. CDR3 DNA: TGTGCTCTTGGGGAGTCACTTCCTACAACCTTACTTCGTCCGAACACCGATAAACTCATCTTT. It translates to CALGESLPTTLLRPNTDKLIF.

This sequence joins TRAV29/DV5 and TRDJ1; 12 bases agree with TRDD3. Germline assignment: CDR1 NSMFDY and CDR2 ISSIKDK. Unmatched junction bases numbered 10, after V lost 0 bases and J lost 7 bases. This CDR3 is 16 amino acids long. CDR3 region: CAASEESAGGYAKLIF. CDR3 in DNA: TGTGCAGCAAGCGAAGAATCCGCTGGGGGATACGCTAAACTCATCTTT.